This T cell receptor beta chain was sequenced for a study of shared clonotypes between healthy human individuals. Concerning this clone itself: Its antigen remains unknown.

Points from the study as a whole: The study found roughly 5% of naive CD4 clonotypes shared across several donors. Clonotypes shared by all four sorted-subset donors had higher generation probabilities than non-shared clonotypes.

From germline, CDR1 is SGHTA and CDR2 FQGNSA. The CDR3 spans 14 residues. Trimming pared 5 bases from V and 6 bases from J, leaving 13 bases between. Naive CD4+ cells were CD45RA-selected; the remaining cells were memory. Assay: immunoSEQ multiplex PCR; the TCRdb copy retains only in-frame clones and omits some. The data show under 2.5 million clones, approximately 90% seen once. The rearrangement uses TRBV7-2 and TRBJ1-4; weak D call: TRBD1 (6 bases). This clonotype originated in a man between 18 and 35 years old in good health. Some clones in this sample may be carry-over from other donors' samples. The specimen sequenced was naive CD4+ T cells from PBMCs. Documented subset: CD45RA+ positively selected. The CDR3, as DNA: TGTGCCAGCAGCAGGAGGGGGGCTGATGAAAAACTGTTTTTT. It codes for CASSRRGADEKLFF. Full variable domain (remainder filled in from reference TRBV7-2 and TRBJ1-4): GAGVSQSPSNKVTEKGKDVELRCDPISGHTALYWYRQSLGQGLEFLIYFQGNSAPDKSGLPSDRFSAERTGGSVSTLTIQRTQQEDSAVYLCASSRRGADEKLFFGSGTQLSVL.